Below, 3 T cell receptor beta chains from the same sample are listed, as sequenced in a study of shared clonotypes between healthy human individuals. Using immunoSEQ multiplex PCR, the repertoire was profiled, and TCRdb retains in-frame clones only, with some absent. The sample records millions of clones, around 94% being singletons. The specimen sequenced was naive CD4+ T cells sorted from blood. Noted subset: CD45RA+ positively selected. The receptors originated from a man aged 18 to 35 in good health.

This clone was seen once. V is TRBV18 and J is TRBJ2-3, with TRBD2 identical over 8 bases. The CDR3 is made up of 16 amino acids. CDR1 KGHSH and CDR2 LQKENI come from the germline V gene. V dropped 2 bases and J dropped 1; count of bases not matched to a gene: 5. The CDR3: CASSPASGLRTDTQYF. DNA for the CDR3: TGTGCCAGCTCACCAGCTAGCGGGCTCCGCACAGATACGCAGTATTTT.

The rearrangement joins TRBV30 to TRBJ1-4; TRBD1 matches at 7 bases. Germline-derived CDR1 and CDR2 are GTSNPN and SVGIG (reference sequence). The CDR3 runs to 19 residues. With 0 bases clipped from V and 8 bases from J, the junction kept 21 bases outside the gene matches. Here the CDR3 reads CAWSVLPFLGQFPREKLFF. The CDR3 DNA reads TGTGCCTGGAGTGTACTCCCCTTCCTGGGACAGTTCCCCCGGGAAAAACTGTTTTTT.

The rearrangement links TRBV4-1 to TRBJ2-1; 9 bases are a match to TRBD2. This CDR3 region has 18 residues. Germline V gene data show CDR1 as MGHRA and CDR2 as YSYEKL. J gave up 9 bases and V 3 bases, and 18 bases lay outside the gene matches. The DNA of the CDR3 is TGCGCCAGCAGCCATTTTCCGGCTAGCGGGGTTATAAGGGGTGAGCAGTTCTTC. Its translation is CASSHFPASGVIRGEQFF.